This T cell receptor (beta chain) is drawn from a study of tumor-infiltrating lymphocytes in primary liver carcinoma. Whole-study context: Each of the growths was stage T1-T3 N0M0, extending about 4.2 to 10 cm across. Tissue type made little difference to sample yields of roughly 3.65 to 7.13 million productive TCRbeta reads. Study-wide results and caveats: Top-250-clone fractions were significantly higher in tumors than in blood (p = 0.039).

They got blood RNA out of unsorted whole blood and also pulled out germline DNA. They drew roughly 3.9 milliliters of peripheral blood before surgery. A primer in the constant region served to generate TCR beta cDNA from 500 ng of total RNA. Slightly modified ARM-PCR served as the procedure for the TCR beta libraries. These libraries came from three rounds of nested multiplex PCR. TRBV1-TRBV30 forward primers and a C-beta reverse primer were used in the first two PCR rounds, which each ran for about 10 cycles. MiXCR, applied by TCRdb to the multiplex PCR reads, yields one record per CDR3 protein. The sample includes hundreds of thousands of distinct CDR3 sequences, about 62% of them seen just once. The germline V gene encodes CDR1 MGHRA and CDR2 YSYEKL. The CDR3 runs 18 residues. Concerning this clonotype itself: Its antigen is unknown. The junction and the germline gene differ at one end; a read error may be behind it.

The chain combines TRBV4-1 with TRBJ2-1; 9 positions match TRBD2. What was sequenced was peripheral blood. The sequence was collected from a man aged 35-49 years with primary liver carcinoma and hepatitis B virus infection. CDR3 sequence reads: CASSQGPLRGRARNDQFF. CDR3 nucleotide sequence: TGCGCCAGCAGTCAAGGACCCCTTCGCGGGAGGGCTCGTAATGATCAGTTCTTC.